This TCR beta chain is from a study of siplizumab effects on memory and regulatory T cells. Details on this clone: Its antigen is as yet unknown.

Study results and caveats: Naive T cells seemed more diverse than memory cells; they also seemed major alloresponse contributors. Relative to controls at about 27%, mappable alloreactive CD4+ clones exhibited a mean Treg-derived proportion of approximately 70% with siplizumab.

It was 95,000 to 100,000 TCR templates that were assayed per sample. Sequenced by immunoSEQ multiplex PCR; TCRdb stores in-frame clones only, minus some. The sample contains approximately 100,000 clones, roughly 94% of which appear only once. The germline V gene has CDR1 MNHEY and CDR2 SVGAGI. This CDR3 is 14 amino acids long. This sequence originates from a human donor in good health. The genes are TRBV6-5 and TRBJ2-6; perhaps D is TRBD1 or TRBD2 (5 bases each). The material sequenced was non-Treg CD4+ T cells sorted from blood. CDR3 sequence: CDRSRESGANVLTF. CDR3 coding DNA: TGTGACAGGAGCCGGGAATCTGGGGCCAACGTCCTGACTTTC.